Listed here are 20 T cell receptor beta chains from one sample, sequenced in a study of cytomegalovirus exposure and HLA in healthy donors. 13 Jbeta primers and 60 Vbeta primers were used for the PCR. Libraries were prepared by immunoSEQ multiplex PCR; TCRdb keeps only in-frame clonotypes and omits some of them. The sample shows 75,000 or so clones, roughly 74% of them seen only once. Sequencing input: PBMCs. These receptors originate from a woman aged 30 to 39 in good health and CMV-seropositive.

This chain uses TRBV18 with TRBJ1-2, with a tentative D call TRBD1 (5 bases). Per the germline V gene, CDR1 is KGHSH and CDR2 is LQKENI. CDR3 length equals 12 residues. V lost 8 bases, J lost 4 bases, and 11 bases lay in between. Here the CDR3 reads CASRSGGYGYTF. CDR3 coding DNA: TGTGCCAGCCGGAGCGGGGGCTATGGCTACACCTTC.

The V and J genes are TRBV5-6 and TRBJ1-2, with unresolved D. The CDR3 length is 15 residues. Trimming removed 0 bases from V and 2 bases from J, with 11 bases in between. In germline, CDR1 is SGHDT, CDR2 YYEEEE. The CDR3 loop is CASSLEASRNYGYTF. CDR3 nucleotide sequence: TGTGCCAGCAGCTTGGAAGCTTCGAGGAACTATGGCTACACCTTC.

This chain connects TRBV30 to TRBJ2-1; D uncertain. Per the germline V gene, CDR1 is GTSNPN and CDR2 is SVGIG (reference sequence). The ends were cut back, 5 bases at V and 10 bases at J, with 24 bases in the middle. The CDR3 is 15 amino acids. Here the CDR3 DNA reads TGTGCCTGGGGTGGATGGAGAGCCTCATCCCCCGAGCAGTTCTTC. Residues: CAWGGWRASSPEQFF.

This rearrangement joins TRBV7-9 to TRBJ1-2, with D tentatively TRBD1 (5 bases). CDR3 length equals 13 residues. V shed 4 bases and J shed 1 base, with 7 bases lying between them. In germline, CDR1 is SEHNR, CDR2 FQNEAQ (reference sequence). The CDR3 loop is CASSSGGNYGYTF. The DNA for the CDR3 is TGTGCCAGCAGCTCCGGGGGTAACTATGGCTACACCTTC.

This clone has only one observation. The CDR3 protein is CASSQEYRGDYGYTF. CDR3 coding DNA: TGCGCCAGCAGCCAAGAATACAGGGGGGATTATGGCTACACCTTC. The chain couples TRBV4-3 to TRBJ1-2, with 8 bases fitting TRBD1. The ends lost 0 bases at V and 5 bases at J; junction bases unmatched: 5. Germline V gene lookup returns CDR1 LGHNA and CDR2 YSLEER. The length of the CDR3 is 15 residues.

The CDR3 DNA reads TGTGCCACCGGGACAGGGGGGCAGAATGAGCAGTTCTTC. Translated: CATGTGGQNEQFF. The chain carries TRBV6-6 and TRBJ2-1, with 11 nucleotides matching TRBD1. This CDR3 comprises 13 residues. Germline V CDR1 and CDR2: MNHNY, SVGAGI (reference sequence). V was clipped by 10 bases and J by 7 bases; unmatched bases: 6.

CDR3 sequence reads: CASSLLPHSWGYTF. The CDR3 DNA follows: TGTGCCAGCAGCCTTTTACCCCACAGCTGGGGCTACACCTTC. The V call is TRBV28, the J call TRBJ1-2; no clear D gene. The CDR3 loop spans 14 amino acids. Trimming took 6 bases from V and 8 from J, leaving 19 bases between them. The V gene's germline CDR1 is MDHEN and CDR2 SYDVKM.

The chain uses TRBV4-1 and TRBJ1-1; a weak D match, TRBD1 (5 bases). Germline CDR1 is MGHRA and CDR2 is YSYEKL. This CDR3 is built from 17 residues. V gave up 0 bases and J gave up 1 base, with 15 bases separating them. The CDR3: CASSQDPFGHQNTEAFF. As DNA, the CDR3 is TGCGCCAGCAGCCAAGATCCTTTTGGACATCAGAACACTGAAGCTTTCTTT.

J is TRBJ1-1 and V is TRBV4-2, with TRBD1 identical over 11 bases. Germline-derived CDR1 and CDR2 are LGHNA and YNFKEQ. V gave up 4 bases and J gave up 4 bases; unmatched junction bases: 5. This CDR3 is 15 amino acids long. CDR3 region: CASSLSGTGGTEAFF. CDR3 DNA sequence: TGTGCCAGCAGCCTCTCCGGGACAGGGGGCACTGAAGCTTTCTTT.

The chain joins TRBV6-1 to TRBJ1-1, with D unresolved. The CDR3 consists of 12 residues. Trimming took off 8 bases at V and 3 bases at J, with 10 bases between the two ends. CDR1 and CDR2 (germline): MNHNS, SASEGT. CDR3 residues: CASRDVDTEAFF. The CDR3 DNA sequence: TGTGCCAGCCGAGATGTGGACACTGAAGCTTTCTTT.

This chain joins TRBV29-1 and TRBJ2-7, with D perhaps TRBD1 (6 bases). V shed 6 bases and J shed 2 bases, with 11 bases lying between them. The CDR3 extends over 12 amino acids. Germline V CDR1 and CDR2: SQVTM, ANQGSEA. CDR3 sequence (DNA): TGCAGCGTGGGCAGGGGAACCTACGAGCAGTACTTC. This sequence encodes CSVGRGTYEQYF.

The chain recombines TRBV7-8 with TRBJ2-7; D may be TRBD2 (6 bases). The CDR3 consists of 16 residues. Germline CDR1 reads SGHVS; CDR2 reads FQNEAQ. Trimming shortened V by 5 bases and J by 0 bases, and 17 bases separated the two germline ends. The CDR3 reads CASSRRRGPPSYEQYF. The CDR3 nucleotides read TGTGCCAGCAGCCGTCGGAGGGGACCTCCCTCCTACGAGCAGTACTTC.

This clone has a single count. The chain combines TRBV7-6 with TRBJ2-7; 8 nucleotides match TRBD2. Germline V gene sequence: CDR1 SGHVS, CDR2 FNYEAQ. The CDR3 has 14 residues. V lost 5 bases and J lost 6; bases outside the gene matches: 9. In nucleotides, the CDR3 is TGTGCCAGCAGCCACCCGGGACTAGAGGCCGAGCAGTACTTC. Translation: CASSHPGLEAEQYF.

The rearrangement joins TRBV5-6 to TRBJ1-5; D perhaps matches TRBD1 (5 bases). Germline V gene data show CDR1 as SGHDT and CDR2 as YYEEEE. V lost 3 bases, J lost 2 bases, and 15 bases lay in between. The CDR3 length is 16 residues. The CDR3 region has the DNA TGTGCCAGCAGCTCCTTGTACGGGGGACGCAATCAGCCCCAGCATTTT. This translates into CASSSLYGGRNQPQHF.

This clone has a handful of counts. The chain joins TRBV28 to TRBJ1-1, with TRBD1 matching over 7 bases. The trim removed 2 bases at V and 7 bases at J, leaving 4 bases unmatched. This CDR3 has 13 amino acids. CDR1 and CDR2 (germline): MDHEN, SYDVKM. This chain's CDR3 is CASSLPGQFEAFF. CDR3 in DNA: TGTGCCAGCAGTTTACCGGGACAGTTTGAAGCTTTCTTT.

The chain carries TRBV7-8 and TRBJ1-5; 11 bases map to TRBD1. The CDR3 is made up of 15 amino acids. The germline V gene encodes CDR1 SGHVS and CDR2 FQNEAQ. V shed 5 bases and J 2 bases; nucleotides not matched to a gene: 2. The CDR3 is CASSQGQGGNQPQHF. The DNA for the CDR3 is TGTGCCAGCAGCCAGGGACAGGGGGGCAATCAGCCCCAGCATTTT.

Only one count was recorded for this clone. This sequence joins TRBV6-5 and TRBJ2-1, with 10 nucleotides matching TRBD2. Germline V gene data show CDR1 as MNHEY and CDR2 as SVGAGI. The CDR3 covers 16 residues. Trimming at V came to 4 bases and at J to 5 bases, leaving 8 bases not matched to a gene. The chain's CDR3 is CASSSSGRNGNNEQFF. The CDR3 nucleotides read TGTGCCAGCAGTTCTAGCGGGAGAAATGGGAACAATGAGCAGTTCTTC.

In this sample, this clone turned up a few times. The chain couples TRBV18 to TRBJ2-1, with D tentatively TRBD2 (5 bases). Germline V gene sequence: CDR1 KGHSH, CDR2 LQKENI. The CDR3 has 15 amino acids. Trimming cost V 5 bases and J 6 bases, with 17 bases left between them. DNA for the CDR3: TGTGCCAGCTCAAAATCGCCCCTACTAGGCAATGAGCAGTTCTTC. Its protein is CASSKSPLLGNEQFF.

The CDR3 region is CASSQDFSSYNEQFF. The CDR3 DNA reads as TGTGCCAGCAGCCAAGACTTCAGCTCCTACAATGAGCAGTTCTTC. V and J are TRBV4-2 and TRBJ2-1; D gene ambiguous. Trimming pared 0 bases from V and 0 bases from J, leaving 6 bases between. The CDR3 totals 15 residues. Germline lookup yields CDR1 LGHNA and CDR2 YNFKEQ.

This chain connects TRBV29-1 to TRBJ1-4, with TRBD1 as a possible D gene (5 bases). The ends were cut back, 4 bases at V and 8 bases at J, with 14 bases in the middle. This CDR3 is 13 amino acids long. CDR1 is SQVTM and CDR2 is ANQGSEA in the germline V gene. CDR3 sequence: CSVGSGPAEKLFF. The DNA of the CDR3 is TGCAGCGTTGGTTCAGGGCCGGCGGAAAAACTGTTTTTT.